Below, 19 T cell receptor beta chains from the same sample are listed, as sequenced in a study of T-cell reconstitution after alpha-beta-depleted transplantation in children. This sample's TCRbeta library carried unique molecular identifier barcodes. From the PCR reads, TCRdb called clonotypes with MiXCR, one entry per CDR3 protein. Of about 110,000 distinct CDR3 sequences in the sample, approximately 10% were seen once. The material sequenced was PBMCs, taken before TCRalphabeta/CD19-depleted stem cell transplant. These receptors came from a boy aged 2-15 years with acute lymphoblastic leukemia, due to receive a stem cell transplant.

This clonotype was counted only a few times. This chain links TRBV5-1 with TRBJ2-1; TRBD1 agrees at 11 bases. V was pared by 4 bases and J by 5 bases, with 5 bases of the junction left unmatched. The CDR3 length is 15 residues. Germline CDR1 SGHRS, CDR2 YFSETQ. The CDR3 DNA is TGCGCCAGCAGCGTACGGGACAGGGGGAACAATGAGCAGTTCTTC. Protein: CASSVRDRGNNEQFF.

This clonotype appeared a few times. The genes are TRBV29-1 and TRBJ2-7; 10 bases are a match to TRBD2. V trimming: 6 bases; J trimming: 5 bases; junction bases outside the gene matches: 10. Germline V gives CDR1 SQVTM, CDR2 ANQGSEA. The CDR3 totals 14 residues. The CDR3 nucleotides read TGCAGCGTAGCCAGAGGGACTAGCGTGCACGAGCAGTACTTC. Translated: CSVARGTSVHEQYF.

The table lists this clonotype with a few counts. Here the CDR3 reads CATHSGQQEAFF. The CDR3, as DNA: TGTGCCACCCACTCCGGACAGCAGGAAGCTTTCTTT. The rearrangement links TRBV25-1 to TRBJ1-1; weak D call: TRBD1 (6 bases). The CDR3 totals 12 residues. Germline CDR1 is MGHDK and CDR2 is SYGVNS. V was cut by 10 bases and J by 8 bases, with 17 bases left in between.

Ten or more counts support this clonotype. J is TRBJ2-3 and V is TRBV20-1, with D unclear. Germline CDR1 is DFQATT and CDR2 is SNEGSKA (reference sequence). The V end lost 2 bases, the J end lost 4 bases, and 4 bases lay between the germline ends. This CDR3 spans 11 amino acids. This CDR3 reads CSARTADTQYF. DNA of the CDR3: TGCAGTGCTAGAACGGCAGATACGCAGTATTTT.

A word on this clonotype: Just one base apart from a much larger clone, this may be a read error. The CDR3 loop is CASSWIKGSTQYF. CDR3 nucleotides: TGTGCCAGCAGCTGGATCAAGGGGTCTACCCAGTACTTC. V usage is TRBV5-6 and J usage is TRBJ2-5; D might be TRBD1 (5 bases). This CDR3 has 13 residues. V gave up 3 bases and J gave up 8 bases, with 14 bases separating them. The germline CDR1 and CDR2 sequences are SGHDT and YYEEEE.

This clonotype appeared a few times. The CDR3 protein is CASSFAGSRGDEQYF. The CDR3 DNA is TGCGCCAGCAGCTTTGCGGGTTCGCGGGGGGACGAGCAGTACTTC. The J gene is TRBJ2-7, the V gene TRBV5-1; 8 nucleotides match TRBD2. Germline-derived CDR1 and CDR2 are SGHRS and YFSETQ. The CDR3 runs 15 residues. The V and J ends lost 2 bases and 5 bases, in that order; junction bases with no gene match: 9.

This chain connects TRBV20-1 to TRBJ2-1; 9 bases are a match to TRBD2. The CDR3 is 16 residues long. V was pared by 5 bases and J by 4 bases, with 12 bases of the junction left unmatched. Germline V lookup: CDR1 DFQATT, CDR2 SNEGSKA (reference sequence). The CDR3 loop reads CSALSLAGETYNEQFF. In DNA, the CDR3 is TGCAGTGCTCTTTCCTTAGCGGGAGAAACATACAATGAGCAGTTCTTC.

This chain uses TRBV7-2 with TRBJ2-4; D not resolved. The CDR3 loop spans 14 amino acids. Germline loops: CDR1 SGHTA, CDR2 FQGNSA. The germline V and J ends were trimmed by 2 bases and 6 bases, with 11 bases remaining between them. The CDR3 bases are TGTGCCAGCAGCTTAAAGTTTCGCAGAAACATTCAGTACTTC. This codes for CASSLKFRRNIQYF. Together with reference TRBV7-2 and TRBJ2-4, the CDR3 gives the full variable domain: GAGVSQSPSNKVTEKGKDVELRCDPISGHTALYWYRQSLGQGLEFLIYFQGNSAPDKSGLPSDRFSAERTGGSVSTLTIQRTQQEDSAVYLCASSLKFRRNIQYFGAGTRLSVL.

On this clonotype: Since a much larger clone is just one base distant, this may be a read error. The rearrangement uses TRBV12-3 or TRBV12-4 and TRBJ2-3; TRBD2 might be the D (6 bases). The ends were cut back, 10 bases at V and 4 bases at J, with 18 bases in the middle. The CDR3 spans 14 residues. CDR3 loop: CATRWRGRADTQYF. The CDR3 DNA is TGTGCCACCAGGTGGAGGGGAAGGGCAGATACGCAGTATTTT.

This clonotype was counted a few times. The rearrangement links TRBV7-8 to TRBJ2-1; unclear D gene. Looked up from germline, CDR1 is SGHVS and CDR2 is FQNEAQ. CDR3 size: 14 residues. Trimming removed 1 base at V and 2 bases at J, with 6 bases between. CDR3 in DNA: TGTGCCAGCAGCTTAGATAGAACCTACAATGAGCAGTTCTTC. Translated: CASSLDRTYNEQFF.

The chain employs TRBV20-1 and TRBJ1-2; D remains unclear. Trimming shortened V by 1 base and J by 0 bases, and 3 bases separated the two germline ends. CDR1 is DFQATT and CDR2 is SNEGSKA in the germline V gene (reference sequence). The CDR3 has 12 amino acids. CDR3 amino acids: CSARGANYGYTF. CDR3 DNA: TGCAGTGCTAGAGGAGCTAACTATGGCTACACCTTC.

At least ten counts were recorded for this clonotype. The J gene is TRBJ1-1, the V gene TRBV29-1; D uncertain. This CDR3 has 15 residues. The V end was cut by 2 bases, the J end by 0 bases, with 13 bases between. Germline CDR1 reads SQVTM; CDR2 reads ANQGSEA. The CDR3 DNA reads TGCAGCGTTGAACTGGTCGGAGCCATGAACACTGAAGCTTTCTTT. Amino acids: CSVELVGAMNTEAFF.

V and J are TRBV5-6 and TRBJ1-2; D not resolved. Trimming took 5 bases from V and 8 from J, leaving 25 bases between them. This CDR3 region has 16 residues. The germline CDR1 and CDR2 sequences are SGHDT and YYEEEE. Here the CDR3 DNA reads TGTGCCAGCAGTTTACCGCGGCGAACCGATAAGAGCGGCTACACCTTC. This gives the protein CASSLPRRTDKSGYTF. Together with reference TRBV5-6 and TRBJ1-2, the CDR3 gives the full variable domain: DAGVTQSPTHLIKTRGQQVTLRCSPKSGHDTVSWYQQALGQGPQFIFQYYEEEERQRGNFPDRFSGHQFPNYSSELNVNALLLGDSALYLCASSLPRRTDKSGYTFGSGTRLTVV.

This clonotype turned up a few times. The CDR3 reads CASSLTWQVEQYF. The CDR3 DNA reads as TGTGCCAGCAGCTTAACATGGCAAGTCGAGCAGTACTTC. The chain is built from TRBV7-2 and TRBJ2-7; D uncertain. The germline gives CDR1 SGHTA, CDR2 FQGNSA. CDR3 length: 13 residues. Trimming stripped 2 bases from V and 6 bases from J, with 11 bases between.

V usage is TRBV29-1 and J usage is TRBJ1-2; TRBD1 might be the D (6 bases). This CDR3 contains 15 residues. Germline V gives CDR1 SQVTM, CDR2 ANQGSEA. V lost 0 bases and J lost 8, with 19 bases in between. CDR3 amino acids: CSVEDRWDKQRGYTF. In DNA form, the CDR3 reads TGCAGCGTTGAAGATCGATGGGACAAGCAGCGAGGCTACACCTTC. Variable domain in full (rest from reference TRBV29-1 and TRBJ1-2): SAVISQKPSRDICQRGTSLTIQCQVDSQVTMMFWYRQQPGQSLTLIATANQGSEATYESGFVIDKFPISRPNLTFSTLTVSNMSPEDSSIYLCSVEDRWDKQRGYTFGSGTRLTVV.

At least ten counts were recorded for this clonotype. V and J are TRBV29-1 and TRBJ1-2; no definite D call. V was trimmed by 0 bases and J by 8 bases, leaving 10 bases between them. The CDR3 has 12 residues. From germline, CDR1 is SQVTM and CDR2 ANQGSEA. Here the CDR3 reads CSVEDRIYGYTF. The CDR3, as DNA: TGCAGCGTTGAAGACCGGATATACGGCTACACCTTC. The full variable domain, rest sourced from reference TRBV29-1 and TRBJ1-2, is SAVISQKPSRDICQRGTSLTIQCQVDSQVTMMFWYRQQPGQSLTLIATANQGSEATYESGFVIDKFPISRPNLTFSTLTVSNMSPEDSSIYLCSVEDRIYGYTFGSGTRLTVV.

This clonotype was counted a few times. The CDR3 loop is CASSLSGQGREQYF. As DNA, the CDR3 is TGTGCCAGCTCACTATCCGGACAGGGGCGGGAGCAGTACTTC. The gene calls are TRBV18 and TRBJ2-7; the match to TRBD1 covers 9 bases. Per germline, CDR1 KGHSH and CDR2 LQKENI. The trim removed 4 bases at V and 7 bases at J, leaving 8 bases unmatched. The CDR3 runs 14 residues.

This clonotype was observed a few times. The chain carries TRBV5-5 and TRBJ2-5, with D hard to call. CDR1 SGHKS and CDR2 YYEKEE come from the germline V gene (reference sequence). V lost 4 bases, J lost 2 bases, and 12 bases lay in between. This CDR3 has 14 residues. This chain's CDR3 is CASSLGPRQETQYF. CDR3 bases: TGTGCCAGCAGCCTCGGACCGCGGCAAGAGACCCAGTACTTC. The full variable domain, rest sourced from reference TRBV5-5 and TRBJ2-5, is DAGVTQSPTHLIKTRGQQVTLRCSPISGHKSVSWYQQVLGQGPQFIFQYYEKEERGRGNFPDRFSARQFPNYSSELNVNALLLGDSALYLCASSLGPRQETQYFGPGTRLLVL.

This sequence joins TRBV20-1 and TRBJ2-7, with 11 bases identical to TRBD2. The V and J ends lost 5 bases and 0 bases, in that order; junction bases with no gene match: 6. The CDR3 runs 15 residues. Germline V gives CDR1 DFQATT, CDR2 SNEGSKA (reference sequence). The CDR3 is CSAQTTSGASYEQYF. CDR3 coding DNA: TGCAGTGCTCAAACGACTAGCGGGGCCTCCTACGAGCAGTACTTC.